The subject of this entry is one TCR beta chain. Its antigen is not identified. The PCR employed 60 Vbeta primers together with 13 Jbeta primers. The repertoire was sequenced with immunoSEQ multiplex PCR; TCRdb's copy has only in-frame clones and lacks some. The repertoire holds about 59,000 clones, 80% seen once, with 3% to 4.5% in the top ten. The sample belongs to a study of cytomegalovirus exposure and HLA in healthy donors. Study outcomes and limitations: Versus the roughly 670-donor mean, an Asian-associated ancestry cluster reportedly showed fewer N-insertions in a later analysis. Donors were assumed by presence/absence analyses to have roughly uniform sequencing depth.

Germline V gene lookup returns CDR1 MDHEN and CDR2 SYDVKM. This CDR3 comprises 17 residues. The V and J ends lost 5 bases and 0 bases respectively, with 19 bases between them. The material sequenced was PBMCs. This TCR came from a woman between 40 and 50 years old in good health and CMV-seronegative. J is TRBJ1-1 and V is TRBV28, with D possibly being TRBD1 (5 bases). CDR3 coding DNA: TGTGCCAGCAGTACTTATGAAGGACACTATTTGAACACTGAAGCTTTCTTT. Translating it yields CASSTYEGHYLNTEAFF.